The 27 T cell receptor beta chains below all came from one sample that was sequenced in a study of T cell responses to AZD1222 COVID-19 vaccine. Generated by immunoSEQ multiplex PCR, the TCRdb table keeps only in-frame clones and is missing some. The sample lists roughly 200,000 clones, 88% occurring once. This specimen was peripheral blood, taken on day 0 of AZD1222 vaccination. These receptor sequences come from an adult in good health.

The V and J genes are TRBV5-4 and TRBJ2-1; perhaps TRBD2 as D (6 bases). The V end was cut by 1 base, the J end by 9 bases, with 17 bases between. Germline CDR1 reads SGHNT; CDR2 reads YYREEE (reference sequence). The CDR3 totals 15 residues. CDR3 sequence: CASSLLSGLEGEQFF. The DNA of the CDR3 is TGTGCCAGCAGCTTGCTATCGGGGCTGGAGGGTGAGCAGTTCTTC. Using reference TRBV5-4 and TRBJ2-1 for the parts outside the CDR3, the full variable domain is ETGVTQSPTHLIKTRGQQVTLRCSSQSGHNTVSWYQQALGQGPQFIFQYYREEENGRGNFPPRFSGLQFPNYSSELNVNALELDDSALYLCASSLLSGLEGEQFFGPGTRLTVL.

The CDR3, as DNA: TGTGCCAGCAGGCAGGGGGCTGATGGCTACACCTTC. Protein product: CASRQGADGYTF. The chain uses TRBV6-5 and TRBJ1-2; TRBD1 agrees at 8 bases. The CDR3 is made up of 12 amino acids. The ends lost 6 bases at V and 6 bases at J; junction bases unmatched: 3. The germline gives CDR1 MNHEY, CDR2 SVGAGI.

This clone was found once. The chain joins TRBV18 to TRBJ1-1; D may be TRBD1 (5 bases). The CDR3 has 13 amino acids. The germline CDR1 and CDR2 sequences are KGHSH and LQKENI. With 3 bases removed from V and 3 bases from J, the gap between germline ends came to 8 bases. Here the CDR3 reads CASSPGTDTEAFF. The CDR3 region has the DNA TGTGCCAGCTCACCGGGGACGGACACTGAAGCTTTCTTT.

Only one count was recorded for this clone. This chain connects TRBV7-6 to TRBJ1-5; 7 bases line up with TRBD1. After removal of 3 bases from V and 5 bases from J, the junction contained 10 bases not matched to a gene. Germline-derived CDR1 and CDR2 are SGHVS and FNYEAQ. This CDR3 has 16 amino acids. The CDR3 nucleotides are TGTGCCAGCAGCTTTGGGGAAGACAGGGACGATCAGCCCCAGCATTTT. This encodes CASSFGEDRDDQPQHF. The full variable domain, rest sourced from reference TRBV7-6 and TRBJ1-5, is GAGVSQSPRYKVTKRGQDVALRCDPISGHVSLYWYRQALGQGPEFLTYFNYEAQQDKSGLPNDRFSAERPEGSISTLTIQRTEQRDSAMYRCASSFGEDRDDQPQHFGDGTRLSIL.

The chain joins TRBV11-2 to TRBJ2-7; 7 bases are a match to TRBD1. The V and J ends lost 1 base and 0 bases, in that order; junction bases with no gene match: 6. The CDR3 is made up of 16 amino acids. From germline, CDR1 is SGHAT and CDR2 FQNNGV. The CDR3 reads CASSLGTWTGSYEQYF. Here the CDR3 DNA reads TGTGCCAGCAGCTTAGGTACTTGGACAGGCTCCTACGAGCAGTACTTC.

This clone was seen repeatedly, ten times or more. Here the CDR3 DNA reads TGTGCCAGCAGCCCCCCCGGTAGGGATACCGGGGAGCTGTTTTTT. Amino acid sequence: CASSPPGRDTGELFF. The V gene is TRBV25-1, the J gene TRBJ2-2; D unclear. V was clipped by 6 bases and J by 5 bases, with 16 bases between them. The CDR3 runs 15 residues. Germline CDR1 and CDR2: MGHDK and SYGVNS.

This clone was counted a single time. In nucleotides, the CDR3 is TGTGCCAGCAGCTTAGGACAGGGGTTGTCCGACTACGAGCAGTACTTC. Translated, it gives CASSLGQGLSDYEQYF. The chain is built from TRBV11-2 and TRBJ2-7, with TRBD1 matching 8 bases. From germline, CDR1 is SGHAT and CDR2 FQNNGV. The CDR3 runs to 16 residues. The trim removed 1 base at V and 3 bases at J, leaving 8 bases unmatched.

The chain joins TRBV29-1 to TRBJ2-7, with 7 nucleotides matching TRBD2. The CDR3 is 13 residues long. The junction had 4 bases not matched to a gene; V was cut back by 1 base and J by 4 bases. Germline CDR1 is SQVTM and CDR2 is ANQGSEA. In nucleotides, the CDR3 is TGCAGCGTTGAAGTAAGCGGGACTTACGAGCAGTACTTC. Amino acid sequence: CSVEVSGTYEQYF.

The chain combines TRBV6-5 with TRBJ1-2, with D possibly matching TRBD1 (6 bases). Deletions cut 5 bases from V and 0 bases from J, with 7 bases between. This CDR3 region has 13 residues. Germline V gives CDR1 MNHEY, CDR2 SVGAGI. In nucleotides, the CDR3 is TGTGCCAGCAGTCGGGACACTAACTATGGCTACACCTTC. Translation: CASSRDTNYGYTF.

This rearrangement joins TRBV30 to TRBJ1-1; D not certain. Germline-derived CDR1 and CDR2 are GTSNPN and SVGIG (reference sequence). The CDR3 is 13 amino acids. V gave up 1 base and J gave up 11 bases, with 17 bases separating them. Here the CDR3 reads CAWSAEGRVRAFF. CDR3 nucleotides: TGTGCCTGGAGTGCTGAGGGCCGGGTGAGGGCTTTCTTT.

The J gene is TRBJ1-6, the V gene TRBV5-1; unclear D gene. Trimming cost V 0 bases and J 5 bases, with 9 bases left between them. This CDR3 comprises 15 residues. Germline lookup yields CDR1 SGHRS and CDR2 YFSETQ. The CDR3 bases are TGCGCCAGCAGCTTGGGGTACCGTGATAATTCACCCCTCCACTTT. It codes for CASSLGYRDNSPLHF.

The V call is TRBV3-1 (or the pseudogene TRBV3-2), the J call TRBJ2-7; no reliable D call. Germline loops: CDR1 LGHDT, CDR2 YNNKEL (reference sequence). This CDR3 is built from 13 residues. V dropped 4 bases and J dropped 0 bases, with 7 bases sitting between them. The CDR3 protein is CASSRLDSYEQYF. In nucleotides, the CDR3 is TGTGCCAGCAGCCGGCTTGACTCCTACGAGCAGTACTTC.

In its sample, this clone was seen a few times. The chain couples TRBV18 to TRBJ1-2; a possible D gene is TRBD1 (6 bases). V lost 9 bases and J 3 bases, leaving 14 bases between the germline ends. The CDR3 covers 13 residues. CDR1 and CDR2 from the germline V gene are KGHSH and LQKENI. Here the CDR3 DNA reads TGTGCCAGACTTACAGGGATCTACTATGGCTACACCTTC. Translation: CARLTGIYYGYTF.

The chain joins TRBV7-9 to TRBJ2-2; 7 bases map to TRBD2. This CDR3 region has 17 residues. Germline loops: CDR1 SEHNR, CDR2 FQNEAQ (reference sequence). Germline trimming cut 6 bases from V and 5 bases from J; bases unmatched to any gene: 15. The CDR3 region is CASSFPSGLLRTGELFF. The CDR3 region has the DNA TGTGCCAGCAGTTTCCCCTCGGGACTACTCCGAACCGGGGAGCTGTTTTTT. Based on the CDR3 plus reference TRBV7-9 and TRBJ2-2, the full variable domain is DTGVSQNPRHKITKRGQNVTFRCDPISEHNRLYWYRQTLGQGPEFLTYFQNEAQLEKSRLLSDRFSAERPKGSFSTLEIQRTEQGDSAMYLCASSFPSGLLRTGELFFGEGSRLTVL.

This clone has only one observation. The rearrangement uses TRBV25-1 and TRBJ1-2, with D unresolved. V lost 2 bases and J 8 bases, leaving 9 bases between the germline ends. The CDR3 contains 12 residues. CDR1 is MGHDK, CDR2 SYGVNS, per germline. This CDR3 reads CASSEAKRGYTF. DNA of the CDR3: TGTGCCAGCAGTGAAGCGAAAAGAGGCTACACCTTC.

This clone has only one observation. The rearrangement joins TRBV19 to TRBJ2-2; 8 nucleotides align to TRBD1. The CDR3 contains 17 residues. Germline loops: CDR1 LNHDA, CDR2 SQIVND (reference sequence). V lost 4 bases and J lost 0; bases outside the gene matches: 7. In DNA form, the CDR3 reads TGTGCCAGTAGTAAACGGGACAGGTCCTCGAACACCGGGGAGCTGTTTTTT. Its protein is CASSKRDRSSNTGELFF. Full variable domain (missing parts from reference TRBV19 and TRBJ2-2): DGGITQSPKYLFRKEGQNVTLSCEQNLNHDAMYWYRQDPGQGLRLIYYSQIVNDFQKGDIAEGYSVSREKKESFPLTVTSAQKNPTAFYLCASSKRDRSSNTGELFFGEGSRLTVL.

The chain is built from TRBV9 and TRBJ2-3; D may correspond to TRBD1 or TRBD2 (5 bases each). This CDR3 spans 16 amino acids. Per germline, CDR1 SGDLS and CDR2 YYNGEE. V dropped 0 bases and J dropped 0 bases, with 11 bases sitting between them. This chain's CDR3 is CASSVGGAPSTDTQYF. The CDR3 coding sequence is TGTGCCAGCAGCGTAGGAGGGGCCCCTAGCACAGATACGCAGTATTTT.

This clone was detected only once. This chain joins TRBV5-1 and TRBJ2-7; 10 bases match TRBD1. The V gene's germline CDR1 is SGHRS and CDR2 YFSETQ. The J segment lost 4 bases and the V segment lost 4 bases, leaving 8 bases of the junction unmatched. This CDR3 has 15 amino acids. The CDR3 reads CASSPFPGQGYEQYF. CDR3 coding DNA: TGCGCCAGCAGCCCCTTTCCGGGACAGGGGTACGAGCAGTACTTC.

This chain connects TRBV2 to TRBJ1-3, with D hard to call. CDR3 size: 13 residues. The germline V gene encodes CDR1 SNHLY and CDR2 FYNNEI. V was shortened by 4 bases and J by 4 bases, with 8 bases between the two germline ends. The CDR3 sequence is CASSAGYGNTIYF. Here the CDR3 DNA reads TGTGCCAGCAGTGCAGGCTACGGAAACACCATATATTTT.

The chain links TRBV10-2 to TRBJ1-1, with 7 bases aligning to TRBD1. V dropped 6 bases and J dropped 3; count of bases not matched to a gene: 4. The germline gives CDR1 WSHSY, CDR2 SAAADI. This CDR3 region has 13 residues. In nucleotides, the CDR3 is TGCGCCAGCAGGGAAACAGGGGACACTGAAGCTTTCTTT. Translated: CASRETGDTEAFF.

The chain carries TRBV5-1 and TRBJ2-3; D is ambiguous. The germline gives CDR1 SGHRS, CDR2 YFSETQ. CDR3 length: 12 residues. V lost 4 bases, J lost 4 bases, and 7 bases lay in between. The CDR3: CASSPRADTQYF. In DNA, the CDR3 is TGCGCCAGCAGCCCCCGGGCAGATACGCAGTATTTT.

V gene TRBV25-1 combines with J gene TRBJ2-7, with 10 positions matching TRBD1. Germline loops: CDR1 MGHDK, CDR2 SYGVNS. Unmatched junction bases numbered 3, after V lost 6 bases and J lost 4 bases. The CDR3 is made up of 13 amino acids. The CDR3 sequence is CASRGQGTYEQYF. The CDR3 nucleotides are TGTGCCAGCAGGGGACAGGGGACGTACGAGCAGTACTTC.

CDR3 coding DNA: TGTGCCAGCAGGGGACTAGCGGGGGAGATGAACACCGGGGAGCTGTTTTTT. Translated: CASRGLAGEMNTGELFF. The rearrangement uses TRBV2 and TRBJ2-2; 14 nucleotides align to TRBD2. The CDR3 is made up of 17 amino acids. Trimming at V came to 6 bases and at J to 1 base, leaving 4 bases not matched to a gene. CDR1 SNHLY and CDR2 FYNNEI come from the germline V gene.

The chain is built from TRBV6-5 and TRBJ2-7; D tentatively fits TRBD1 or TRBD2 (6 bases each). The CDR3 length is 15 residues. V gave up 6 bases and J gave up 7 bases, with 22 bases separating them. Germline V gene lookup returns CDR1 MNHEY and CDR2 SVGAGI. CDR3 sequence (DNA): TGTGCCAGCAGCCAAATCCGGGACGGAGGGGGGGAGCAGTACTTC. As protein: CASSQIRDGGGEQYF.

J is TRBJ1-6 and V is TRBV29-1, with 10 positions matching TRBD1. Germline V gene sequence: CDR1 SQVTM, CDR2 ANQGSEA. The CDR3 is 13 amino acids. J gave up 9 bases and V 6 bases, and 5 bases lay outside the gene matches. The CDR3 DNA is TGCAGCGTAGCGACAGGGGGCTCTTCACCCCTCCACTTT. It yields the protein CSVATGGSSPLHF.

The gene calls are TRBV15 and TRBJ2-1; 12 bases line up with TRBD2. The junction had 8 bases not matched to a gene; V was cut back by 9 bases and J by 8 bases. Germline V gene data show CDR1 as LNHNV and CDR2 as YYDKDF (reference sequence). This CDR3 has 14 amino acids. CDR3 in amino acids: CATQKLAGGDEQFF. CDR3 bases: TGTGCCACTCAGAAACTAGCGGGGGGCGATGAGCAGTTCTTC.

The J gene is TRBJ2-5, the V gene TRBV19; the D is unclear. Per the germline V gene, CDR1 is LNHDA and CDR2 is SQIVND (reference sequence). The CDR3 spans 14 residues. V lost 1 base, J lost 2 bases, and 8 bases lay in between. This CDR3 reads CASSIAGSQETQYF. CDR3 DNA: TGTGCCAGTAGTATAGCGGGCAGTCAAGAGACCCAGTACTTC.